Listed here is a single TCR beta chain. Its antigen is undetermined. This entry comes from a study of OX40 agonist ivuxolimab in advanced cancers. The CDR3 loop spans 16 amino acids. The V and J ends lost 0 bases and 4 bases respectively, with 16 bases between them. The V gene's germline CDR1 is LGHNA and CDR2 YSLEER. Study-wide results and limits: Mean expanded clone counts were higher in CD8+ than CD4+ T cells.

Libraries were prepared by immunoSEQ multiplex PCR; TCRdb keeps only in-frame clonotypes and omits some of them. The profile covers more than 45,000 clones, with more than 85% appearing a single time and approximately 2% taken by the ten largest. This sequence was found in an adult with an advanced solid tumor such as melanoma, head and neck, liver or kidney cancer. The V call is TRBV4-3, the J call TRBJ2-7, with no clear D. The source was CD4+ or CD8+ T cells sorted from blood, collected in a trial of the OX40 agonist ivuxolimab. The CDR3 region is CASSQDPTAAVYEQYF. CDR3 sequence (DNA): TGCGCCAGCAGCCAAGATCCCACGGCTGCGGTGTACGAGCAGTACTTC.